The rows below give T cell receptor beta chains drawn from one sample of a study of T cells in Graves' hyperthyroidism and ophthalmopathy. In TCRdb, the multiplex PCR reads were re-called with MiXCR into one record per CDR3 protein. The sample shows about 480,000 distinct CDR3 sequences, approximately 15% of them seen only once. The material sequenced was blood. The origin of the receptors is a woman aged 18-30 years with Graves' hyperthyroidism. CDR3s include the opening cysteine and the closing phenylalanine or tryptophan. D genes are given only for firm matches. For some rows the clone size is stated as once, few or many, or as a class when expanded; others skip it.

J: TRBJ2-5
V: TRBV5-5
D: TRBD2
size: many
DNA: TGTGCCAGCAGCGAAACTAGCGATCCCAGGGAGACCCAGTACTTC
CDR3: CASSETSDPRETQYF

J: TRBJ1-1
V: TRBV18
D: .
size: few
DNA: TGTGCCAGCTCACCAGTTAACGGGAACACTGAAGCTTTCTTT
CDR3: CASSPVNGNTEAFF

J: TRBJ1-5
V: TRBV10-3
D: .
size: few
DNA: TGTGCCACGACAGATAGCAATCAGCCCCAGCATTTT
CDR3: CATTDSNQPQHF

J: TRBJ1-1
V: TRBV12-3/TRBV12-4
D: TRBD1
size: many
DNA: TGTGCCAGCAGTTTAACCGGGACAGGGAGAGAAGCTTTCTTT
CDR3: CASSLTGTGREAFF

J: TRBJ2-3
V: TRBV20-1
D: TRBD2
size: many
DNA: TGCAGTGCTAGGTCGCTGTCTAGCGGGAGATCAGATACGCAGTATTTT
CDR3: CSARSLSSGRSDTQYF

J: TRBJ2-3
V: TRBV13
D: .
size: .
DNA: TGTGCCAGCAGCCAGGAGGGCCCCCCAGATACGCAGTATTTT
CDR3: CASSQEGPPDTQYF

J: TRBJ2-3
V: TRBV4-1
D: TRBD2
size: few
DNA: TGCGCCAGCAGCTCTAGCGGGGGTACGCAGTATTTT
CDR3: CASSSSGGTQYF

J: TRBJ2-3
V: TRBV20-1
D: .
size: few
DNA: TGCAGTGCTAGAGGCCCAGATACGCAGTATTTT
CDR3: CSARGPDTQYF

J: TRBJ1-2
V: TRBV5-4
D: .
size: .
DNA: TGTGCCAGCAGCTTTGACGCGAACTATGGCTACACCTTC
CDR3: CASSFDANYGYTF

J: TRBJ1-5
V: TRBV28
D: .
size: many
DNA: TGTGCCAGCAGTTTAATTGGGGGGTCCAATCAGCCCCAGCATTTT
CDR3: CASSLIGGSNQPQHF

J: TRBJ1-2
V: TRBV6-5
D: .
size: few
DNA: TGTGCCAGCAGTTACTCGTCAGGGAACTATGGCTACACCTTC
CDR3: CASSYSSGNYGYTF

J: TRBJ2-7
V: TRBV6-5
D: TRBD2
size: many
DNA: TGTGCCAGCAGTTACGGACTAGCGGGAGAGGAGCAGTACTTC
CDR3: CASSYGLAGEEQYF

J: TRBJ2-3
V: TRBV4-2
D: TRBD2
size: .
DNA: TGTGCCAGCAGCCAAGAACTAGCGCTCACAGATACGCAGTATTTT
CDR3: CASSQELALTDTQYF

J: TRBJ2-1
V: TRBV27
D: TRBD2
size: few
DNA: TGTGCCAGCGGTTTTCTAGCGGGGGCCAACAATGAGCAGTTCTTC
CDR3: CASGFLAGANNEQFF

J: TRBJ2-4
V: TRBV20-1
D: TRBD2
size: few
DNA: TGCAGTGCACGGGGGACTAGCGGATTACTCAGAGGGGCCAAAAACATTCAGTACTTC
CDR3: CSARGTSGLLRGAKNIQYF

J: TRBJ1-1
V: TRBV29-1
D: .
size: many
DNA: TGCAGCGTTGAAACCTCTTGGACAGCAAACACTGAAGCTTTCTTT
CDR3: CSVETSWTANTEAFF

J: TRBJ2-5
V: TRBV2
D: .
size: .
DNA: TGTGCCAGCAGTGAATTAGGGTGGAGGGAGCAAGAGACCCAGTACTTC
CDR3: CASSELGWREQETQYF

J: TRBJ2-2
V: TRBV9
D: .
size: few
DNA: TGTGCCAGCAGGGCACCGGGGTCTGGGGATACCGGGGAGCTGTTTTTT
CDR3: CASRAPGSGDTGELFF

J: TRBJ1-6
V: TRBV10-1
D: TRBD1
size: many
DNA: TGCGCCAGCGCGACAGGGCCTAATTCACCCCTCCACTTT
CDR3: CASATGPNSPLHF

J: TRBJ1-1
V: TRBV29-1
D: .
size: .
DNA: TGCAGCGTTGTGGGGGTTCGCACTGAAGCTTTCTTT
CDR3: CSVVGVRTEAFF

J: TRBJ2-1
V: TRBV3-1
D: .
size: .
DNA: TGTGCCAGCAGCCAAGGCCTGAGGGGTGAGCAGTTCTTC
CDR3: CASSQGLRGEQFF

J: TRBJ1-1
V: TRBV6-1
D: .
size: few
DNA: TGTGCCAGCAGTGAGTCCCTGGGCCGACACACTGAAGCTTTCTTT
CDR3: CASSESLGRHTEAFF

J: TRBJ2-5
V: TRBV9
D: .
size: .
DNA: TGTGCCAGCAGCGTAGGGCCGGGAGAGACCCAGTACTTC
CDR3: CASSVGPGETQYF

J: TRBJ1-1
V: TRBV11-2
D: .
size: many
DNA: TGTGCCAGCAGCTTAGAACGAGCGGGGGCTTTCTTT
CDR3: CASSLERAGAFF

J: TRBJ2-2
V: TRBV5-1
D: TRBD2
size: .
DNA: TGCGCCAGCAGCTTACTACCCGGACTAGAGAACACCGGGGAGCTGTTTTTT
CDR3: CASSLLPGLENTGELFF

J: TRBJ2-5
V: TRBV11-2
D: .
size: once
DNA: TGTGCCAGCAGCTTTGAGGTTGGGGAGACCCAGTACTTC
CDR3: CASSFEVGETQYF

J: TRBJ1-2
V: TRBV6-5
D: TRBD1
size: many
DNA: TGTGCCAGCAGTTATGGACAGGGCCTTAACTATGGCTACACCTTC
CDR3: CASSYGQGLNYGYTF

J: TRBJ1-1
V: TRBV7-9
D: .
size: .
DNA: TGTGCCAGCACCCCCGGGGGGCCTGAAGCTTTCTTT
CDR3: CASTPGGPEAFF

J: TRBJ1-4
V: TRBV5-1
D: .
size: many
DNA: TGCGCCAGCAGCTTGGTAGAGGGGGATGAAAAACTGTTTTTT
CDR3: CASSLVEGDEKLFF

J: TRBJ2-5
V: TRBV12-3/TRBV12-4
D: TRBD2
size: many
DNA: TGTGCCAGCAGGCCGGGGGGGGCTGGGGAGACCCAGTACTTC
CDR3: CASRPGGAGETQYF

J: TRBJ1-2
V: TRBV6-1
D: .
size: many
DNA: TGTGCCAGCAGCCTCGCTGGCTACACCTTC
CDR3: CASSLAGYTF

J: TRBJ2-5
V: TRBV20-1
D: TRBD2
size: many
DNA: TGCAGTGCTCGGCTAGCGGGAGTAAAGGAGACCCAGTACTTC
CDR3: CSARLAGVKETQYF